The rows below give T cell receptor beta chains drawn from one sample of a study of a mutant IDH1 vaccine in newly diagnosed glioma. Only in-frame clones appear in the TCRdb table, and some are missing; sequencing was by immunoSEQ multiplex PCR. The data contain approximately 56,000 clones, around three fifths of them singletons. The antigens these receptors bind are not known. Specimen: peripheral blood mononuclear cells (PBMCs), collected from a glioma patient whose treatment included an IDH1 peptide vaccine. These receptor sequences come from a man aged 35-49 years with glioma. Some clones in this sample may be carry-over from other donors' samples. The CDR3 runs from the conserved cysteine through the conserved F or W. D genes are given only for firm matches. Only part of the rows carry a size: once, few, many, or a class if the clone is expanded.

cdr3_length	v_call	d_call	j_call	clone_size	cdr3_nt	cdr3_aa
13	TRBV6-5	TRBD2	TRBJ2-5	-	TGTGCCAGCAGGGACCCGGGGGGAGAGACCCAGTACTTC	CASRDPGGETQYF
14	TRBV2	-	TRBJ2-7	-	TGTGCCAGCAGGGGGGACCTCCTAGGGTACGAGCAGTACTTC	CASRGDLLGYEQYF
17	TRBV5-8	TRBD2	TRBJ2-5	-	TGTGCCAGCAGCTTGATCCCGGGACTAGCGGACCAAGAGACCCAGTACTTC	CASSLIPGLADQETQYF
15	TRBV7-9	TRBD2	TRBJ2-1	-	TGTGCCAGCAGCCCCGCGGGACTAGCGGGCCTCGGGCAGTTCTTC	CASSPAGLAGLGQFF
16	TRBV5-6	TRBD1	TRBJ1-2	-	TGTGCCAGCAGCTGGCCGACAGGGACCTCCAAGTATGGCTACACCTTC	CASSWPTGTSKYGYTF
12	TRBV2	-	TRBJ1-3	-	TGTGCCAGCAAGGCCTCCGGAAACACCATATATTTT	CASKASGNTIYF
14	TRBV10-3	TRBD1	TRBJ2-7	few	TGTGCCATCAGTGAGCAAACAGGGGTGGCCGAGCAGTACTTC	CAISEQTGVAEQYF
14	TRBV9	-	TRBJ1-1	-	TGTGCCAGCAGCGTTCAGGGAACGAACACTGAAGCTTTCTTT	CASSVQGTNTEAFF
11	TRBV6-1	-	TRBJ2-5	-	TGTGCCAGCAGTGAAAGGGAGACCCAGTACTTC	CASSERETQYF
13	TRBV6-6	-	TRBJ2-5	-	TGTGCCAGCAGTTTACCAGTCCAAGAGACCCAGTACTTC	CASSLPVQETQYF
13	TRBV18	-	TRBJ2-7	-	TGTGCCAGCTCACCAGGGGACCCCTACGAGCAGTACTTC	CASSPGDPYEQYF
13	TRBV7-2	-	TRBJ2-5	-	TGTGCCAGCAGCTTAGTGGGAGCGGAGACCCAGTACTTC	CASSLVGAETQYF
13	TRBV30	-	TRBJ1-1	-	TGTGCCTGGAGCCATTATGGGATCACTGAAGCTTTCTTT	CAWSHYGITEAFF
16	TRBV5-8	-	TRBJ2-3	-	TGTGCCAGCAGCTCCCGGACGGCCACCACGCGGGATACGCAGTATTTT	CASSSRTATTRDTQYF
12	TRBV30	-	TRBJ2-7	-	TGTGCCTGGAGTACGGGGTTCGACGAGCAGTACTTC	CAWSTGFDEQYF
15	TRBV5-1	TRBD1	TRBJ2-3	-	TGCGCCAGCAGCTGGGGGACAGGGAGCACAGATACGCAGTATTTT	CASSWGTGSTDTQYF
15	TRBV27	TRBD2	TRBJ2-2	-	TGTGCCAGCAGCACCACCCAGCGGGGGACCGGGGAGCTGTTTTTT	CASSTTQRGTGELFF
14	TRBV5-3	TRBD1	TRBJ2-7	once	TGTGCCAGAAGCGGACAGGGGGGATACTACGAGCAGTACTTC	CARSGQGGYYEQYF
15	TRBV6-5	TRBD1	TRBJ1-1	few	TGTGCCAGCAGTGGTCAGGGGGCCGGGAACACTGAAGCTTTCTTT	CASSGQGAGNTEAFF
13	TRBV27	-	TRBJ2-7	-	TGTGCCAGCAGTCCAACCAGGGGCTACGAGCAGTACTTC	CASSPTRGYEQYF
16	TRBV2	-	TRBJ1-4	-	TGTGCCAGCAGTGAATCCAGGGTGCAGATTAATGAAAAACTGTTTTTT	CASSESRVQINEKLFF
15	TRBV19	-	TRBJ2-7	-	TGTGCCAGTACCCCAACGTCTGGGAGCTCCTACGAGCAGTACTTC	CASTPTSGSSYEQYF
13	TRBV7-9	-	TRBJ1-6	-	TGTGCCAGCAGCCCGTCAAAGCGATCACCCCTCCACTTT	CASSPSKRSPLHF
17	TRBV14	TRBD1	TRBJ2-1	-	TGTGCCAGCAGCCAAACCGAAGGGGGCCCCTCACTAGATGAGCAGTTCTTC	CASSQTEGGPSLDEQFF
13	TRBV5-6	-	TRBJ2-7	once	TGTGCCAGCAGCTTCACTAGCTCCTACGAGCAGTACTTC	CASSFTSSYEQYF
12	TRBV30	-	TRBJ2-1	few	TGTGCCTACTCCCGCTCCTACAATGAGCAGTTCTTC	CAYSRSYNEQFF
16	TRBV13	TRBD1	TRBJ1-3	-	TGTGCCAGCAGCTTAGGGACAGGGTACGCTGGAAACACCATATATTTT	CASSLGTGYAGNTIYF
13	TRBV7-8	-	TRBJ1-5	-	TGTGCCAGCAGCTTATCCGGCAATCAGCCCCAGCATTTT	CASSLSGNQPQHF
15	TRBV10-3	TRBD1	TRBJ2-7	-	TGTGCCATCAGTACGAATACAGGGGCCGCCGACGAGCAGTACTTC	CAISTNTGAADEQYF
15	TRBV4-1	-	TRBJ1-5	-	TGCGCCAGCAGCCAGTATAGGGGCAATGATCAGCCCCAGCATTTT	CASSQYRGNDQPQHF
13	TRBV2	-	TRBJ2-3	-	TGTGCCAGCAGGGCCCGGACCACAGATACGCAGTATTTT	CASRARTTDTQYF
15	TRBV7-8	TRBD2	TRBJ2-3	-	TGTGCCAGCAGCTTAGTAGCGGGGGGAGCAGATACGCAGTATTTT	CASSLVAGGADTQYF
15	TRBV19	-	TRBJ1-4	-	TGTGCCAGTAGTATAGGACACTCAACTAATGAAAAACTGTTTTTT	CASSIGHSTNEKLFF
13	TRBV6-4	TRBD1	TRBJ1-1	-	TGTGCCAGCAGACGGACAGGGAACACTGAAGCTTTCTTT	CASRRTGNTEAFF
15	TRBV5-1	-	TRBJ2-1	few	TGCGCCAGCAGCTTGGGACGTGTGGGTGACAATGAGCAGTTCTTC	CASSLGRVGDNEQFF
14	TRBV19	-	TRBJ1-1	few	TGTGCCAGTAGACCGGACAGAGTGAACACTGAAGCTTTCTTT	CASRPDRVNTEAFF
11	TRBV10-2	-	TRBJ2-7	-	TGCGCCAGCAGCCGAGGGTCCGAGCAGTACTTC	CASSRGSEQYF
13	TRBV27	-	TRBJ2-5	-	TGTGCCAGCAGCTTCGGGGGCGCGAAGACCCAGTACTTC	CASSFGGAKTQYF
15	TRBV10-1	-	TRBJ2-1	-	TGCGCCAGCAGTATGGGGACCGCGTCCTACAATGAGCAGTTCTTC	CASSMGTASYNEQFF
12	TRBV2	-	TRBJ1-2	-	TGTGCCAGCAGTGTACAGGGTAATGGCTACACCTTC	CASSVQGNGYTF
14	TRBV7-9	-	TRBJ2-7	-	TGTGCCAGCAGTCCTATGGGGGGACCCTACGAGCAGTACTTC	CASSPMGGPYEQYF
14	TRBV10-3	-	TRBJ1-5	-	TGTGCCATCAGTGGGGGGATAAGCAATCAGCCCCAGCATTTT	CAISGGISNQPQHF
15	TRBV6-5	-	TRBJ1-5	-	TGTGCCAGCAGTACGGACACCCGGGGGAATCAGCCCCAGCATTTT	CASSTDTRGNQPQHF
15	TRBV7-9	-	TRBJ1-4	-	TGTGCCAGCAGCTGGGGCATCACAACTAATGAAAAACTGTTTTTT	CASSWGITTNEKLFF
12	TRBV21-1	-	TRBJ2-7	many	TGTGCCAGCAGAAAAACAGGGGGCGAGCAGTACTTC	CASRKTGGEQYF
16	TRBV4-1	-	TRBJ1-5	-	TGCGCCAGCAGCCCTCAAGCCCCCAGGGCTAATCAGCCCCAGCATTTT	CASSPQAPRANQPQHF
13	TRBV19	-	TRBJ1-2	-	TGTGCCAGTAACGCGGCAGGGACGGATGGCTACACCTTC	CASNAAGTDGYTF
13	TRBV29-1	TRBD1	TRBJ2-1	once	TGCAGCGGAGGGACAGGGACGGGCAATGAGCAGTTCTTC	CSGGTGTGNEQFF
15	TRBV2	-	TRBJ1-3	-	TGTGCCAGCAGCCGCCAGGGTGGGCCTGGAAACACCATATATTTT	CASSRQGGPGNTIYF